One sample yielded the 13 T cell receptor beta chains listed below, sequenced in a study of blood T cell repertoires in COVID-19. Produced via immunoSEQ multiplex PCR; TCRdb's table is partial and in-frame only. Seen here are nearly 95,000 clones, roughly 84% observed once, and the top ten hold around 5.3%. The sample consisted of peripheral blood. The source of these receptors is a woman of 80 years or more with acute or convalescent COVID-19.

This chain links TRBV14 with TRBJ2-7; D gene uncertain. V shed 4 bases and J shed 3 bases, with 10 bases lying between them. This CDR3 has 13 amino acids. From germline, CDR1 is SGHDN and CDR2 FVKESK. This chain's CDR3 is CASSPFLDYEQYF. CDR3 coding DNA: TGTGCCAGCAGCCCCTTTTTAGACTACGAGCAGTACTTC.

This chain uses TRBV30 with TRBJ1-6; 9 bases align to TRBD1. Germline V gene lookup returns CDR1 GTSNPN and CDR2 SVGIG (reference sequence). J was trimmed by 9 bases and V by 4 bases; bases with no gene match: 4. This CDR3 has 13 residues. CDR3 sequence: CAWTGTGSSPLHF. In DNA, the CDR3 is TGTGCCTGGACCGGGACAGGGAGTTCACCCCTCCACTTT.

This chain uses TRBV5-4 with TRBJ1-6; 7 nucleotides line up with TRBD1. This CDR3 region has 16 residues. Trimming cost V 3 bases and J 0 bases; bases outside gene matches: 3. Germline V gene sequence: CDR1 SGHNT, CDR2 YYREEE (reference sequence). CDR3 sequence (DNA): TGTGCCAGCAGCTCGGGACAGAGCTCCTATAATTCACCCCTCCACTTT. Translating gives CASSSGQSSYNSPLHF.

Remarks on this clone: One end of the junction varies from germline; a read error may be responsible. The gene calls are TRBV10-3 and TRBJ2-7; a weak D match, TRBD1 (6 bases). CDR1 ENHRY and CDR2 SYGVKD come from the germline V gene. CDR3 size: 12 residues. CDR3 region: CAIRDRKGVNDF. The CDR3 DNA sequence: TGTGCCATCAGAGACCGGAAGGGGGTCAACGACTTC.

V gene TRBV20-1 combines with J gene TRBJ1-5, with TRBD1 matching 7 bases. Trimming removed 3 bases from V and 7 bases from J; junction bases left unmatched: 6. This CDR3 has 13 amino acids. Germline V gene lookup returns CDR1 DFQATT and CDR2 SNEGSKA (reference sequence). As DNA, the CDR3 is TGCAGTGCTAGTGAGGGGGCGAACCAGCCCCAGCATTTT. It encodes CSASEGANQPQHF.

This clone was counted a few times. V usage is TRBV19 and J usage is TRBJ2-6; tentatively, D is TRBD2 (5 bases). Germline V gene data show CDR1 as LNHDA and CDR2 as SQIVND (reference sequence). Between the trimmed V and J ends, which lost 3 bases and 2 bases, there was a span of 14 bases. The CDR3 runs 17 residues. CDR3 protein: CASSIEPPGTGANVLTF. CDR3 coding DNA: TGTGCCAGTAGTATTGAACCCCCCGGGACTGGGGCCAACGTCCTGACTTTC.

The V call is TRBV11-2, the J call TRBJ1-4; 7 nucleotides line up with TRBD1. CDR1 and CDR2 (germline): SGHAT, FQNNGV. The CDR3 contains 14 residues. V lost 5 bases, J lost 8 bases, and 8 bases stayed unmatched. DNA of the CDR3: TGTGCCAGCAGCCTCAGGGGGGCGAGGGAAAAACTGTTTTTT. This gives the protein CASSLRGAREKLFF. The full variable domain, completed using reference TRBV11-2 and TRBJ1-4, is EAGVAQSPRYKIIEKRQSVAFWCNPISGHATLYWYQQILGQGPKLLIQFQNNGVVDDSQLPKDRFSAERLKGVDSTLKIQPAKLEDSAVYLCASSLRGAREKLFFGSGTQLSVL.

V usage is TRBV9 and J usage is TRBJ2-2, with 8 bases lining up with TRBD2. Germline assignment: CDR1 SGDLS and CDR2 YYNGEE. The CDR3 contains 16 residues. The trim removed 5 bases at V and 0 bases at J, leaving 6 bases unmatched. CDR3 residues: CASSGSGASNTGELFF. The DNA of the CDR3 is TGTGCCAGCAGTGGTAGCGGGGCGTCGAACACCGGGGAGCTGTTTTTT.

CDR3: CASSLAAGGTEAFF. Here the CDR3 DNA reads TGCGCCAGCAGCTTGGCCGCAGGGGGCACTGAAGCTTTCTTT. The chain uses TRBV5-1 and TRBJ1-1; 7 bases are a match to TRBD1. The germline V gene has CDR1 SGHRS and CDR2 YFSETQ. V shed 0 bases and J 4 bases; nucleotides not matched to a gene: 3. The CDR3 consists of 14 residues.

This clone occurred a few times. In DNA, the CDR3 is TGTGCCAGCTCACCGGGAGGACCTGAAGCTTTCTTT. Protein: CASSPGGPEAFF. This sequence joins TRBV18 and TRBJ1-1; D not certain. The CDR3 covers 12 residues. Germline V gene sequence: CDR1 KGHSH, CDR2 LQKENI. V was pared by 3 bases and J by 6 bases, with 8 bases between.

The J gene is TRBJ1-5, the V gene TRBV2; the match to TRBD1 covers 8 bases. Unmatched junction bases numbered 5, after V lost 3 bases and J lost 7 bases. This CDR3 spans 14 amino acids. Germline CDR1 SNHLY, CDR2 FYNNEI. The CDR3 sequence is CASSDDRGRQPQHF. In DNA form, the CDR3 reads TGTGCCAGCAGTGACGACAGGGGTCGACAGCCCCAGCATTTT.

This clone showed up just a few times. V gene TRBV4-3 combines with J gene TRBJ1-2; D call uncertain. CDR3 size: 15 residues. Germline CDR1 reads LGHNA; CDR2 reads YSLEER. Trimming took off 1 base at V and 6 bases at J, with 15 bases between the two ends. The CDR3 nucleotides are TGCGCCAGCAGCCAAGGTGGACTCCCTGGGGATGGCTACACCTTC. It yields the protein CASSQGGLPGDGYTF.

The chain uses TRBV5-1 and TRBJ1-2; 7 nucleotides match TRBD1. Trimming at V came to 2 bases and at J to 6 bases, leaving 10 bases not matched to a gene. Germline V gene lookup returns CDR1 SGHRS and CDR2 YFSETQ. The CDR3 totals 15 residues. The CDR3 region is CASSFRQGGTNGYTF. The CDR3 DNA is TGCGCCAGCAGCTTCCGACAGGGAGGTACGAATGGCTACACCTTC. Drawing the rest from reference TRBV5-1 and TRBJ1-2, the complete variable domain is KAGVTQTPRYLIKTRGQQVTLSCSPISGHRSVSWYQQTPGQGLQFLFEYFSETQRNKGNFPGRFSGRQFSNSRSEMNVSTLELGDSALYLCASSFRQGGTNGYTFGSGTRLTVV.